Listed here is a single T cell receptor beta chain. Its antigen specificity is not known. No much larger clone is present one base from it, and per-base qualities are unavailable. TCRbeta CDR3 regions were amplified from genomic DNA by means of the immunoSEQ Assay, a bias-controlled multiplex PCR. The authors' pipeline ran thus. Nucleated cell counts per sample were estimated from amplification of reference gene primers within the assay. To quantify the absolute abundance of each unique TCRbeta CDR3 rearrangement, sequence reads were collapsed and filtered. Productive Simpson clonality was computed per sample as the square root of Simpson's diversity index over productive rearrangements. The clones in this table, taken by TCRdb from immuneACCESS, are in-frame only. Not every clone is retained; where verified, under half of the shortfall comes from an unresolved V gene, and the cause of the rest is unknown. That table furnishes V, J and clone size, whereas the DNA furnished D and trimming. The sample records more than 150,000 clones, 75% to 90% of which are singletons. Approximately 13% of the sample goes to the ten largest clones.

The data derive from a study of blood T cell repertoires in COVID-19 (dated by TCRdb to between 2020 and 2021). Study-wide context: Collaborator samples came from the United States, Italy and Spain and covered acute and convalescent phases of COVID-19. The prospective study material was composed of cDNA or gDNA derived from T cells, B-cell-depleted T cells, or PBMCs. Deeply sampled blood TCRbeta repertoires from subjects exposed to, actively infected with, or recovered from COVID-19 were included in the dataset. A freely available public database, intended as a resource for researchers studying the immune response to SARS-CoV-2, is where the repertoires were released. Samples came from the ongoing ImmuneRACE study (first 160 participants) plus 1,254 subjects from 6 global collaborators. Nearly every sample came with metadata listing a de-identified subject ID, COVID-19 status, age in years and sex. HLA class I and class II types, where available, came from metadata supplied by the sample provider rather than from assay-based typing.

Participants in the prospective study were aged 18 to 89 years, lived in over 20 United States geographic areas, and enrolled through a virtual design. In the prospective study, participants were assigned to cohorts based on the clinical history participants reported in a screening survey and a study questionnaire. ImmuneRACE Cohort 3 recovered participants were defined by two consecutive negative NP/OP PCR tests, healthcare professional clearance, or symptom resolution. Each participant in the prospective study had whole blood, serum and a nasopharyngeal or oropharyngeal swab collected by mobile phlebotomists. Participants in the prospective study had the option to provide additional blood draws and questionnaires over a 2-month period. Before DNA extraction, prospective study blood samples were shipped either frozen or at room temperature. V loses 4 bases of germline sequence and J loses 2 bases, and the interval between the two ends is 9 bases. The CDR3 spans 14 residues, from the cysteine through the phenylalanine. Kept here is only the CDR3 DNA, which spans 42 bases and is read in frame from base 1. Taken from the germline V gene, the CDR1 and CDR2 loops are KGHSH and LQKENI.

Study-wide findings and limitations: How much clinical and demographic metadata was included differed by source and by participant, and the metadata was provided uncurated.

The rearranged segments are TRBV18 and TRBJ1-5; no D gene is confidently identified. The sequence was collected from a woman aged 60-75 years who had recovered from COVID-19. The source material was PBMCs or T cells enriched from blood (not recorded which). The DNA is TGTGCCAGCTCACTCCTTGGAGGCAATCAGCCCCAGCATTTT. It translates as CASSLLGGNQPQHF.